This T cell receptor (beta chain) appears in the sequencing data of a study of T cell repertoires in cytomegalovirus infection (dated by TCRdb to the late 2010s). Some background on the complete study: Recently identified HLA-C-restricted CMV epitopes, whose presentation resists viral immunomodulation, were targeted by peptide stimulations together with well-studied HLA-B-restricted epitopes. Donor HLA type was relevant to the analysis, as public TCR beta signatures indicated carriage of CMV infection together with the matching HLA type.

Results and caveats for the whole study, not just this receptor: In the ex vivo response, HLA-C-restricted CMV-specific TCR beta clonotypes were dominant, and in two of eight donors the single most frequent clonotype came from this HLA-C-restricted group. In both this cohort and an independent cohort of several hundred donors, the cumulative frequency of public TCR beta family members distinguished carriers of CMV infection plus the relevant HLA type.

Read against the paper, the sample's treatment or condition label means: in vitro stimulation with specific CMV peptide epitopes to enrich CMV-specific T cells. The data were produced on an Illumina HiSeq 1500. The public sequencing data were trimmed at Q25 with fastp and processed into clonotypes with MiXCR by TCRdb, which kept only in-frame beta chains. Each entry is one CDR3 protein sequence, shown with its most common DNA and genes. This sample holds approximately 990,000 distinct CDR3 sequences; about a third were observed only once. 10% to 15% of the sample comes from the top ten. With respect to this clonotype: No antigen is known for it. Likely a read error: the CDR3 ends without its conserved phenylalanine or tryptophan.

The source is a human donor in good health (CMV status not recorded). Some clones in this sample may be carry-over from other donors' samples. Sample: cultured CD8+ T cells from PBMCs, taken from culture after CMV antigen stimulation.

Here is the DNA: TGTGCCAGCAGTTCTCGGGGACTAGAGACGTTTCCCACAGATACGCAGTATTCT. Its product reads: CASSSRGLETFPTDTQYS. The sequence joins TRBV14 to TRBJ2-3, with TRBD2 matching 8 junction bases. The length of the CDR3 is 18 amino acids, counting both ends. Of all the DNA, just the CDR3 is kept, 54 bases in frame from base 1. Via the germline V gene, CDR1 is SGHDN and CDR2 FVKESK. Germline trimming amounts to 6 bases on V and 2 bases on J, with 16 as the count of junction bases outside the gene matches.